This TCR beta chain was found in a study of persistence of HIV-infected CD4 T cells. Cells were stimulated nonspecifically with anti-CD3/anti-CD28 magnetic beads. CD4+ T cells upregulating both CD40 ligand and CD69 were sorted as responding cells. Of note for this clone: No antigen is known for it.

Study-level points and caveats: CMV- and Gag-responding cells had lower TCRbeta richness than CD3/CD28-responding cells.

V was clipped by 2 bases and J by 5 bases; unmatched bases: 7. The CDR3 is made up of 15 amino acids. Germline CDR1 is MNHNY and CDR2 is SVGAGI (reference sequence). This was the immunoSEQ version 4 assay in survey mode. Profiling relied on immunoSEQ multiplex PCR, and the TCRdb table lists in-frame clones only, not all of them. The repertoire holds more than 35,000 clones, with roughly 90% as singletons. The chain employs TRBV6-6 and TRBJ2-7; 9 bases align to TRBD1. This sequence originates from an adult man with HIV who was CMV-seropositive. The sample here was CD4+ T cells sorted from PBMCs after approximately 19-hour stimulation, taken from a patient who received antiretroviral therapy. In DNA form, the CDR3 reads TGTGCCAGCAGTTACCGCGGGACAGGGTCCGACGAGCAGTACTTC. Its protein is CASSYRGTGSDEQYF.